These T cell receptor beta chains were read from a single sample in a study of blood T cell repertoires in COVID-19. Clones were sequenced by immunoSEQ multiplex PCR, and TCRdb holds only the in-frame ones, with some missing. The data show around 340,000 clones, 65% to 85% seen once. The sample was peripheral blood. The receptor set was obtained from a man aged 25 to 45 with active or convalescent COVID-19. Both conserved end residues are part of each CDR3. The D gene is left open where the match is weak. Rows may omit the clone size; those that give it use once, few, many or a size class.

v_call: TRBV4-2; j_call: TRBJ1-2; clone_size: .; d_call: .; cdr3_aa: CASSREGTGPSYGYTF; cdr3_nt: TGTGCCAGCAGCCGGGAGGGAACAGGGCCCTCCTATGGCTACACCTTC
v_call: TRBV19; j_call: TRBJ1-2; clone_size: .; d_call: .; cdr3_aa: CASSLGYYGYTF; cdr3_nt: TGTGCCAGTAGTTTGGGCTACTATGGCTACACCTTC
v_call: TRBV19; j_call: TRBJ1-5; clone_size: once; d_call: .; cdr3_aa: CASSYRRELNQPQHF; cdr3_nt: TGTGCCAGTAGTTATAGGAGGGAGCTCAATCAGCCCCAGCATTTT
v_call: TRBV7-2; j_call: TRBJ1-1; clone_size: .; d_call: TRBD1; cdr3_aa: CASSLVRTGPSEAFF; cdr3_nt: TGTGCCAGCAGCTTAGTCCGGACAGGGCCCTCTGAAGCTTTCTTT
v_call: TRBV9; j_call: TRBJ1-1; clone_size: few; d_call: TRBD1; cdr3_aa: CASSVTGVGEAFF; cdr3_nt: TGTGCCAGCAGCGTAACAGGGGTCGGTGAAGCTTTCTTT
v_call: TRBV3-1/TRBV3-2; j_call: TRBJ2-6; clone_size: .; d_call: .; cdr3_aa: CASSLGTGANVLTF; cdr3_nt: TGTGCCAGCAGCCTCGGGACAGGGGCCAACGTCCTGACTTTC
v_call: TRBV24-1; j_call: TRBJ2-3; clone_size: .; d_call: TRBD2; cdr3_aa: CATSDVGLADTQYF; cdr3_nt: TGTGCCACCAGTGATGTGGGACTAGCAGATACGCAGTATTTT
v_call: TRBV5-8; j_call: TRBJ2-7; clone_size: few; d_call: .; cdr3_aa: CASSLWQGTSYEQYF; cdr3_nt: TGTGCCAGCAGCTTGTGGCAGGGTACCTCCTACGAGCAGTACTTC
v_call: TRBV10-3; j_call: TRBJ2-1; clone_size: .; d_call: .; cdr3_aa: CAISETDEQFF; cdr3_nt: TGTGCCATCAGTGAGACGGATGAGCAGTTCTTC
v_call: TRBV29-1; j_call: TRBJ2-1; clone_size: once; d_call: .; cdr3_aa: CSADTGKVYNEQFF; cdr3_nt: TGCAGCGCCGATACCGGGAAGGTCTACAATGAGCAGTTCTTC
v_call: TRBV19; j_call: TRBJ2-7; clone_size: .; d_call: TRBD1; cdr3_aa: CASRPRQGSSYEQYF; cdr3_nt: TGTGCCAGTAGACCCCGACAGGGGAGCTCCTACGAGCAGTACTTC
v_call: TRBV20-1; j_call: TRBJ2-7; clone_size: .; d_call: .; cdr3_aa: CSARSLYEQYF; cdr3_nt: TGCAGTGCTAGAAGCCTCTACGAGCAGTACTTC
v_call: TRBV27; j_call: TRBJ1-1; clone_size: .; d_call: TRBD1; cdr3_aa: CASSQGATNTEAFF; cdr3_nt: TGTGCCAGCAGTCAGGGGGCGACGAACACTGAAGCTTTCTTT
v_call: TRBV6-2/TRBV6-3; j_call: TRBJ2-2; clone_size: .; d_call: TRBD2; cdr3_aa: CASRPSGGLYTGELFF; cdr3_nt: TGTGCCAGCAGACCTAGCGGGGGGCTCTACACCGGGGAGCTGTTTTTT
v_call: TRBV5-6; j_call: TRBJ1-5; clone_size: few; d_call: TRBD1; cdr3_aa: CASSSSGQGERQPQHF; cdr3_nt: TGTGCCAGCAGCTCGAGCGGACAGGGAGAACGTCAGCCCCAGCATTTT
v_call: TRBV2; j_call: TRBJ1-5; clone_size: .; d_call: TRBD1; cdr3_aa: CASTWTGEDQPQHF; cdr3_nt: TGTGCCAGCACATGGACAGGGGAAGATCAGCCCCAGCATTTT
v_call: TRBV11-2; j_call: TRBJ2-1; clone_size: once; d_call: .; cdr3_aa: CASSLDLQGYNEQFF; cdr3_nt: TGTGCCAGCAGCTTGGATCTACAGGGTTACAATGAGCAGTTCTTC
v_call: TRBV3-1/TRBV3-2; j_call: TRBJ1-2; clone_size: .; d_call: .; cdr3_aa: CASSQERQAGYTF; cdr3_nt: TGTGCCAGCAGCCAAGAGCGACAGGCTGGCTACACCTTC
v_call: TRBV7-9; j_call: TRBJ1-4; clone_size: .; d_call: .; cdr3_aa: CASSLSGFLNEKLFF; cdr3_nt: TGTGCCAGCAGCCTCTCGGGTTTTCTTAATGAAAAACTGTTTTTT
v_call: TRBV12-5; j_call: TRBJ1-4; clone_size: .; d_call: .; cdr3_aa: CASGLVYGRKATNEKLFF; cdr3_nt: TGTGCTAGTGGTTTGGTATACGGCAGGAAAGCAACTAATGAAAAACTGTTTTTT
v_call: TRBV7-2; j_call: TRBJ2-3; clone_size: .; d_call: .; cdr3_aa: CASSSQRHTDTQYF; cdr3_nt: TGTGCCAGCAGCTCTCAGCGGCACACAGATACGCAGTATTTT
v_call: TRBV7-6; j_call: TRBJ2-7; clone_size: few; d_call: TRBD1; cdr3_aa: CASSPSWTGGYYEQYF; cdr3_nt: TGTGCCAGCAGCCCGTCCTGGACAGGGGGCTACTACGAGCAGTACTTC
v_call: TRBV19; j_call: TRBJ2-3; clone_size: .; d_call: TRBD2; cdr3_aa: CASSSSGGGTDTQYF; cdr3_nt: TGTGCCAGTAGTAGTAGCGGGGGGGGCACAGATACGCAGTATTTT
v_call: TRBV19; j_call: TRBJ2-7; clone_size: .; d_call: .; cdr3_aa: CASSKTALSYEQYF; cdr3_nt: TGTGCCAGTAGTAAGACAGCCCTCTCCTACGAGCAGTACTTC
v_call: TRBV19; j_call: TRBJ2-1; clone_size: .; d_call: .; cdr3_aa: CASRGRAYNEQFF; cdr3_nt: TGTGCCAGTAGGGGCAGGGCCTACAATGAGCAGTTCTTC
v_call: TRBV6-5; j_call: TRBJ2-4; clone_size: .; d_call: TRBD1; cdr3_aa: CASRWDRPKNIQYF; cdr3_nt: TGTGCCAGCAGATGGGACAGGCCCAAAAACATTCAGTACTTC
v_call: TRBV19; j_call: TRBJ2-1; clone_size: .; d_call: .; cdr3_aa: CASSITGGAYNEQFF; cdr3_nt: TGTGCCAGTAGTATAACCGGGGGAGCCTACAATGAGCAGTTCTTC
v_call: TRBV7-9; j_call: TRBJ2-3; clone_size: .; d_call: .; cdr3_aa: CASSAPRSQALGDTQYF; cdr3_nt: TGTGCCAGCAGCGCCCCCCGATCACAGGCCCTCGGAGATACGCAGTATTTT
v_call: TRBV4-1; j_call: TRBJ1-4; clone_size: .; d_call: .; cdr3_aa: CASSQAGTNEKLFF; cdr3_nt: TGCGCCAGCAGCCAAGCAGGAACTAATGAAAAACTGTTTTTT
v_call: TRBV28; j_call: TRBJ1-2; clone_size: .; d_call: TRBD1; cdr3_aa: CASSPPPGTGAITF; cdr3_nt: TGTGCCAGCAGTCCCCCCCCCGGGACAGGCGCGATAACCTTC
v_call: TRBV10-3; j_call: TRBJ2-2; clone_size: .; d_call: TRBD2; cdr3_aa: CAIPSGSTGELFF; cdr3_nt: TGTGCCATCCCCAGCGGGAGTACCGGGGAGCTGTTTTTT
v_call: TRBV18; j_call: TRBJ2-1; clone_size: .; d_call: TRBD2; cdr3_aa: CASSTTSGGADNEQFF; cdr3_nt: TGTGCCAGCTCAACTACTAGCGGGGGGGCGGACAATGAGCAGTTCTTC
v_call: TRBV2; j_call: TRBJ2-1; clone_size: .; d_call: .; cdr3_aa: CASSLFTNEQFF; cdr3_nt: TGTGCCAGCAGCCTATTTACGAATGAGCAGTTCTTC
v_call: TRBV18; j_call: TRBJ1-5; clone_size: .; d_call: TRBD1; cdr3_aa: CASSLQGPNQPQHF; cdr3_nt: TGTGCCAGCTCATTACAGGGGCCAAATCAGCCCCAGCATTTT
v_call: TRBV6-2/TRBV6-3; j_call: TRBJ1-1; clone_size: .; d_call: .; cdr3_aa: CASSRQMNTEAFF; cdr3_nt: TGTGCCAGCAGTCGACAAATGAACACTGAAGCTTTCTTT
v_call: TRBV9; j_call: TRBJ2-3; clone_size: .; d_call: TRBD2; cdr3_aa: CASSVQREGRDTQYF; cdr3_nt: TGTGCCAGCAGCGTCCAGCGGGAGGGGAGGGATACGCAGTATTTT
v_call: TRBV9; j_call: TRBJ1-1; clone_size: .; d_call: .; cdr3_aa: CASSVGEVNTEAFF; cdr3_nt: TGTGCCAGCAGCGTAGGTGAGGTGAACACTGAAGCTTTCTTT
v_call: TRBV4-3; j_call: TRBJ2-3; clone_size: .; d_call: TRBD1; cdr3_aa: CASSQDGTGEYTDTQYF; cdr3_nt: TGCGCCAGCAGCCAAGATGGGACAGGGGAGTACACAGATACGCAGTATTTT
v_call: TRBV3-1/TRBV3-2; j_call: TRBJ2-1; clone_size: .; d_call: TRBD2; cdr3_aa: CASSLAGELYNEQFF; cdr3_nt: TGTGCCAGCAGCTTAGCGGGAGAATTATACAATGAGCAGTTCTTC
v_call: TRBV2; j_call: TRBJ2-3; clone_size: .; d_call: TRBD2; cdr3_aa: CASSEPGLARDTQYF; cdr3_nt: TGTGCCAGCAGTGAGCCGGGACTAGCCAGAGATACGCAGTATTTT
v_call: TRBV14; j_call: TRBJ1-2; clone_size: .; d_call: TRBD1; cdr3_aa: CASSQVGTVANYGYTF; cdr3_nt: TGTGCCAGCAGCCAAGTCGGGACAGTAGCTAACTATGGCTACACCTTC
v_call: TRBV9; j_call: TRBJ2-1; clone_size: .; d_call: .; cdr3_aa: CASSVEDGGIYNEQFF; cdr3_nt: TGTGCCAGCAGCGTAGAGGACGGGGGTATATACAATGAGCAGTTCTTC